Here is one T cell receptor beta chain with its context. This sample is part of a study of T cell responses to AZD1222 COVID-19 vaccine. Some clones are missing from TCRdb's copy, which holds only in-frame ones; the method was immunoSEQ multiplex PCR. The data contain roughly 150,000 clones, around 92% of them singletons. CDR3 size: 14 residues. Germline V gene data show CDR1 as WNHNN and CDR2 as SYGVQD (reference sequence). With V trimmed by 6 bases and J by 4 bases, 6 bases remained unmatched. V is TRBV10-1 and J is TRBJ1-1, with 9 bases lining up with TRBD1. The sample here was peripheral blood, taken 28 days after the second AZD1222 dose. The TCR was taken from an adult who received the AZD1222 COVID-19 vaccine. The chain's CDR3 is CASSVGQGSTEAFF. CDR3 nucleotide sequence: TGCGCCAGCAGCGTGGGACAGGGATCCACTGAAGCTTTCTTT.